This T cell receptor (beta chain) comes out of a study of blood T cell repertoires in COVID-19. Assay used: immunoSEQ multiplex PCR; TCRdb lists only in-frame clones, some missing. Of approximately 44,000 clones listed, almost 80% are singletons. The CDR3 spans 16 residues. With 3 bases removed from V and 1 base from J, the gap between germline ends came to 15 bases. CDR1 SGHRS and CDR2 YFSETQ come from the germline V gene. The rearrangement joins TRBV5-1 to TRBJ2-3; perhaps TRBD1 as D (5 bases). The sequenced sample consisted of peripheral blood. The TCR sequence derives from a woman aged 80 or over with acute or convalescent COVID-19. CDR3 sequence: CASSSLAGWGTDTQYF. As DNA, the CDR3 is TGCGCCAGCAGCTCCTTAGCAGGGTGGGGCACAGATACGCAGTATTTT. The full variable domain, rest sourced from reference TRBV5-1 and TRBJ2-3, is KAGVTQTPRYLIKTRGQQVTLSCSPISGHRSVSWYQQTPGQGLQFLFEYFSETQRNKGNFPGRFSGRQFSNSRSEMNVSTLELGDSALYLCASSSLAGWGTDTQYFGPGTRLTVL.